This passage covers 15 T cell receptor beta chains from one sample sequenced in a study of blood T cell repertoires in COVID-19. TCRdb's copy holds only in-frame clones and misses some; the assay was immunoSEQ multiplex PCR. The sample yields roughly 340,000 clones, over 75% seen once. Sample: PBMCs or T cells enriched from blood (not recorded which). Receptors originate from a man aged 40-49 years in a cohort exposed to, infected with or recovered from COVID-19 (not recorded which).

The genes are TRBV19 and TRBJ2-2, with a tentative D call TRBD1 (5 bases). V shed 4 bases and J shed 6 bases, with 15 bases lying between them. CDR3 length equals 15 residues. From germline, CDR1 is LNHDA and CDR2 SQIVND (reference sequence). Here the CDR3 DNA reads TGTGCCAGTAGTAAATGGGGCGAGGTCGCCGGGGAGCTGTTTTTT. Residues: CASSKWGEVAGELFF.

The chain carries TRBV28 and TRBJ2-5; 7 bases line up with TRBD2. Germline V gene sequence: CDR1 MDHEN, CDR2 SYDVKM. The CDR3 loop spans 12 amino acids. The junction had 4 bases not matched to a gene; V was cut back by 10 bases and J by 2 bases. The CDR3 sequence: CATASGQETQYF. The DNA of the CDR3 is TGTGCCACCGCTAGCGGTCAAGAGACCCAGTACTTC.

J is TRBJ2-5 and V is TRBV5-1, with 7 nucleotides matching TRBD2. V shed 4 bases and J 5 bases; nucleotides not matched to a gene: 11. Looked up from germline, CDR1 is SGHRS and CDR2 is YFSETQ. This CDR3 region has 15 residues. CDR3: CASSPYGLVGETQYF. The CDR3 DNA follows: TGCGCCAGCAGCCCGTACGGACTAGTCGGGGAGACCCAGTACTTC.

The chain employs TRBV7-2 and TRBJ2-7; TRBD2 is a possible D gene (5 bases). Trimming left V 4 bases short and J 7 bases short, with 14 bases between. Germline V gene sequence: CDR1 SGHTA, CDR2 FQGNSA. The CDR3 runs to 13 residues. DNA for the CDR3: TGTGCCAGCAGCTCAGGACTGCCCGTGGAGCAGTACTTC. The encoded protein is CASSSGLPVEQYF.

The chain recombines TRBV10-3 with TRBJ2-7; a weak D match, TRBD1 (6 bases). Between the trimmed V and J ends, which lost 11 bases and 0 bases, there was a span of 17 bases. CDR1 ENHRY and CDR2 SYGVKD come from the germline V gene. This CDR3 is 14 amino acids long. CDR3 in DNA: TGTGCCGCGCAAGGGGGATACCACTCCTACGAGCAGTACTTC. It yields the protein CAAQGGYHSYEQYF.

Concerning this clone itself: At the DNA level, this CDR3 is encoded by other sequences in the same sample as well. The chain is built from TRBV30 and TRBJ2-3; perhaps TRBD2 as D (5 bases). V was shortened by 3 bases and J by 4 bases, with 11 bases between the two germline ends. The CDR3 consists of 13 residues. Germline lookup yields CDR1 GTSNPN and CDR2 SVGIG (reference sequence). The DNA of the CDR3 is TGTGCCTGGAGCGGACTTGGCCCAGATACGCAGTATTTT. Encoded protein: CAWSGLGPDTQYF.

The chain couples TRBV6-4 to TRBJ1-5; D is possibly TRBD1 (6 bases). The germline V gene has CDR1 MRHNA and CDR2 SNTAGT. V lost 7 bases and J 3 bases, leaving 16 bases between the germline ends. CDR3 length: 15 residues. The CDR3 loop reads CASKVLRGNNQPQHF. The CDR3 nucleotides read TGTGCCAGCAAGGTCCTCAGGGGAAACAATCAGCCCCAGCATTTT.

The V gene is TRBV4-2, the J gene TRBJ2-1; 10 bases map to TRBD1. The CDR3 extends over 16 amino acids. CDR1 is LGHNA, CDR2 YNFKEQ, per germline. V gave up 0 bases and J gave up 5 bases; unmatched junction bases: 4. CDR3 sequence: CASSQEGTGVNNEQFF. The CDR3 coding sequence is TGTGCCAGCAGCCAAGAAGGGACAGGGGTAAACAATGAGCAGTTCTTC.

This sequence joins TRBV7-9 and TRBJ2-5, with TRBD1 matching 8 bases. V trimming: 5 bases; J trimming: 7 bases; junction bases outside the gene matches: 15. Germline V CDR1 and CDR2: SEHNR, FQNEAQ (reference sequence). This CDR3 has 16 amino acids. In DNA form, the CDR3 reads TGTGCCAGCAGCCAATCTATTGCAGGGGGCGCGGGGACCCAGTACTTC. Translation gives CASSQSIAGGAGTQYF.

This chain connects TRBV19 to TRBJ2-6; possibly TRBD1 for D (5 bases). Trimming pared 4 bases from V and 4 bases from J, leaving 11 bases between. This CDR3 is built from 15 residues. Germline V gene sequence: CDR1 LNHDA, CDR2 SQIVND (reference sequence). The DNA for the CDR3 is TGTGCCAGTAGTAGCACAGGCGGAGGGGCCAACGTCCTGACTTTC. Protein product: CASSSTGGGANVLTF.

The chain couples TRBV28 to TRBJ2-6; a possible D gene is TRBD1 (6 bases). The CDR3 sequence is 17 residues long. Trimming took off 5 bases at V and 1 base at J, with 15 bases between the two ends. Germline V lookup: CDR1 MDHEN, CDR2 SYDVKM. DNA for the CDR3: TGTGCCAGCAGTACCAAAAGAACAGGGTCTGGGGCCAACGTCCTGACTTTC. It encodes CASSTKRTGSGANVLTF.

V is TRBV5-1 and J is TRBJ2-3, with 10 bases aligning to TRBD2. This CDR3 has 16 residues. Germline V gene sequence: CDR1 SGHRS, CDR2 YFSETQ. V shed 2 bases and J 0 bases; nucleotides not matched to a gene: 3. The CDR3: CASSFGAGGSTDTQYF. CDR3 nucleotides: TGCGCCAGCAGCTTCGGAGCGGGAGGGAGCACAGATACGCAGTATTTT.

V usage is TRBV4-1 and J usage is TRBJ2-7, with 8 bases aligning to TRBD2. CDR3 length: 16 residues. Germline V gene sequence: CDR1 MGHRA, CDR2 YSYEKL. V shed 3 bases, J shed 0 bases, and the junction held 7 bases outside the gene matches. The CDR3 bases are TGCGCCAGCAGCCAGATAGCGGGGCCTTTCTCCTACGAGCAGTACTTC. Protein sequence: CASSQIAGPFSYEQYF.

This chain links TRBV5-4 with TRBJ2-2; TRBD2 agrees at 11 bases. V was clipped by 0 bases and J by 1 base; unmatched bases: 5. Germline V CDR1 and CDR2: SGHNT, YYREEE (reference sequence). The CDR3 has 18 amino acids. CDR3 nucleotides: TGTGCCAGCAGCTTGGGGGGGACTAGCGGACTGAACACCGGGGAGCTGTTTTTT. It yields the protein CASSLGGTSGLNTGELFF.

The J gene is TRBJ2-6, the V gene TRBV6-5, with D maybe TRBD1 (5 bases). CDR1 and CDR2 from the germline V gene are MNHEY and SVGAGI. Trimming shortened V by 5 bases and J by 2 bases, and 10 bases separated the two germline ends. This CDR3 spans 15 amino acids. CDR3 residues: CASSPLRAGANVLTF. The CDR3 DNA sequence: TGTGCCAGCAGTCCCCTCAGGGCTGGGGCCAACGTCCTGACTTTC.